The 21 T cell receptor beta chains below come from one sample, sequenced in a study of shared clonotypes between healthy human individuals. The table came from immunoSEQ multiplex PCR; TCRdb's copy has only in-frame clones and leaves some out. Among about 690,000 clones listed, around 90% were seen once. Sequencing was done on a sample of memory CD8+ T cells from PBMCs. The sample's subset: CD45RO+ cells pooled with CCR7-negative TemRA cells. All receptors derive from a man younger than 35 in good health. Some clones in this sample may be carry-over from other donors' samples.

V and J are TRBV7-6 and TRBJ2-1; 8 nucleotides line up with TRBD2. This CDR3 contains 15 residues. Unmatched junction bases numbered 9, after V lost 5 bases and J lost 6 bases. Germline CDR1 reads SGHVS; CDR2 reads FNYEAQ. The CDR3 protein is CASSNKRERGNEQFF. As DNA, the CDR3 is TGTGCCAGCAGCAACAAGCGGGAGAGGGGCAATGAGCAGTTCTTC.

This chain joins TRBV6-4 and TRBJ2-3; D is perhaps TRBD1 (5 bases). The CDR3 is 13 amino acids. CDR1 is MRHNA and CDR2 is SNTAGT in the germline V gene. V was pared by 3 bases and J by 2 bases, with 6 bases between. The CDR3 region is CASSEDTTDTQYF. In DNA, the CDR3 is TGTGCCAGCAGTGAGGACACCACAGATACGCAGTATTTT.

The rearrangement uses TRBV10-3 and TRBJ2-7; D not certain. The CDR3 covers 13 residues. The germline V gene encodes CDR1 ENHRY and CDR2 SYGVKD. The V and J ends lost 6 bases and 3 bases respectively, with 12 bases between them. DNA of the CDR3: TGTGCCATCAGGTCCGCAGAAAACTACGAGCAGTACTTC. Protein product: CAIRSAENYEQYF.

The V call is TRBV5-4, the J call TRBJ2-1; D unresolved. CDR1 and CDR2 from the germline V gene are SGHNT and YYREEE (reference sequence). The CDR3 extends over 17 amino acids. Trimming took off 2 bases at V and 0 bases at J, with 15 bases between the two ends. The CDR3 coding sequence is TGTGCCAGCAGCTTCACCTTAAGCGATCCCTCCTACAATGAGCAGTTCTTC. Protein sequence: CASSFTLSDPSYNEQFF.

This chain connects TRBV28 to TRBJ1-4; 9 bases line up with TRBD1. Germline loops: CDR1 MDHEN, CDR2 SYDVKM. The CDR3 spans 14 residues. V lost 2 bases, J lost 7 bases, and 2 bases stayed unmatched. Here the CDR3 DNA reads TGTGCCAGCAGTTTAGTGGACAGGGGTGAAAAACTGTTTTTT. It translates to CASSLVDRGEKLFF.

This clone showed up just a few times. The chain has TRBV4-1 and TRBJ2-3; possibly TRBD1 or TRBD2 for D (5 bases each). V was pared by 4 bases and J by 4 bases, with 18 bases between. The length of the CDR3 is 16 residues. The V gene's germline CDR1 is MGHRA and CDR2 YSYEKL. CDR3 sequence (DNA): TGCGCCAGCAGCCCCCTGGGACCCCCGGTCGCAGATACGCAGTATTTT. Translation gives CASSPLGPPVADTQYF.

The chain is built from TRBV19 and TRBJ1-5; 7 bases agree with TRBD1. Germline V gene lookup returns CDR1 LNHDA and CDR2 SQIVND (reference sequence). This CDR3 is built from 15 residues. V trimming: 2 bases; J trimming: 7 bases; junction bases outside the gene matches: 8. The CDR3, as DNA: TGTGCCAGTAGTATATACTCGACAGGGCTACAGCCCCAGCATTTT. Amino acids: CASSIYSTGLQPQHF.

The genes are TRBV12-5 and TRBJ2-1; D is undetermined. Germline CDR1 is LGHNT and CDR2 is FRNRAP. V lost 4 bases to trimming and J lost 4 bases, with 11 bases between them. The CDR3 is made up of 14 amino acids. The CDR3 spells CASGSPGRYNEQFF. The CDR3 DNA is TGTGCTAGTGGTTCCCCCGGACGGTACAATGAGCAGTTCTTC.

The chain carries TRBV7-9 and TRBJ2-7; D not resolved. Germline V gene sequence: CDR1 SEHNR, CDR2 FQNEAQ (reference sequence). Trimming removed 5 bases at V and 2 bases at J, with 16 bases between. The CDR3 runs 15 residues. CDR3 nucleotides: TGTGCCAGCAGCCCCCGTGAAGGGATCCCCTACGAGCAGTACTTC. Translation: CASSPREGIPYEQYF.

This chain links TRBV7-9 with TRBJ1-1, with TRBD1 matching 7 bases. Germline V lookup: CDR1 SEHNR, CDR2 FQNEAQ (reference sequence). This CDR3 is built from 15 residues. V lost 1 base and J lost 1; bases outside the gene matches: 3. The CDR3 bases are TGTGCCAGCAGCTTAGGGGGACAGAGGAACACTGAAGCTTTCTTT. It translates to CASSLGGQRNTEAFF.

This clone was observed a single time. This rearrangement joins TRBV29-1 to TRBJ2-1; unclear D gene. Germline lookup yields CDR1 SQVTM and CDR2 ANQGSEA. Trimming pared 2 bases from V and 2 bases from J, leaving 13 bases between. CDR3 size: 15 residues. The DNA for the CDR3 is TGCAGCGTTGAAATAGCAGTTATCGCCTACAATGAGCAGTTCTTC. Its translation is CSVEIAVIAYNEQFF.

This chain joins TRBV15 and TRBJ2-7; D might be TRBD2 (5 bases). Germline CDR1 and CDR2: LNHNV and YYDKDF (reference sequence). The CDR3 totals 13 residues. With 0 bases removed from V and 6 bases from J, the gap between germline ends came to 9 bases. The CDR3 bases are TGTGCCACCAGCAGAGATTGGGGAGTCGAGCAGTACTTC. It translates to CATSRDWGVEQYF.

The chain joins TRBV18 to TRBJ2-1, with D perhaps matching TRBD2 (7 bases). V dropped 4 bases and J dropped 4 bases, with 17 bases sitting between them. Looked up from germline, CDR1 is KGHSH and CDR2 is LQKENI. The CDR3 sequence is 16 residues long. CDR3 loop: CASSRSRGGLYNEQFF. The CDR3 DNA reads TGTGCCAGCTCACGGAGTAGGGGGGGGCTTTACAATGAGCAGTTCTTC.

The chain employs TRBV7-9 and TRBJ2-5; 8 bases map to TRBD2. CDR3 length equals 15 residues. The germline CDR1 and CDR2 sequences are SEHNR and FQNEAQ (reference sequence). V gave up 6 bases and J gave up 3 bases; unmatched junction bases: 9. The CDR3 region has the DNA TGTGCCAGCAGGCGCAGCGGGGGCGAGAAAGAGACCCAGTACTTC. This translates into CASRRSGGEKETQYF.

In DNA, the CDR3 is TGTGCCAGCACAGTGGCTCTGACGAACACCGGGGAGCTGTTTTTT. It codes for CASTVALTNTGELFF. The rearrangement links TRBV11-2 to TRBJ2-2; no firm D call. The V end lost 7 bases, the J end lost 0 bases, and 12 bases lay between the germline ends. This CDR3 region has 15 residues. From germline, CDR1 is SGHAT and CDR2 FQNNGV.

This clone was counted once. The chain employs TRBV5-1 and TRBJ2-7; a weak D match, TRBD1 (6 bases). Germline loops: CDR1 SGHRS, CDR2 YFSETQ. This CDR3 is built from 13 residues. Trimming stripped 5 bases from V and 4 bases from J, with 13 bases between. Written as DNA, the CDR3 is TGCGCCAGCAGAACAGGGATCCCATACGAGCAGTACTTC. Its translation is CASRTGIPYEQYF.

This clone was seen once. The chain recombines TRBV27 with TRBJ2-7; 7 bases fit TRBD2. The CDR3 consists of 18 residues. J gave up 5 bases and V 3 bases, and 19 bases lay outside the gene matches. Per germline, CDR1 MNHEY and CDR2 SMNVEV (reference sequence). CDR3 in amino acids: CASSLARGLEGVKDEQYF. CDR3 bases: TGTGCCAGCAGTTTGGCGCGGGGGTTGGAGGGAGTTAAGGACGAGCAGTACTTC.

V usage is TRBV29-1 and J usage is TRBJ2-7; 9 nucleotides align to TRBD1. V shed 7 bases and J 5 bases; nucleotides not matched to a gene: 3. This CDR3 is 11 amino acids long. CDR1 is SQVTM, CDR2 ANQGSEA, per germline. CDR3 DNA sequence: TGCAGCGCCGGACAGGGGAACGAGCAGTACTTC. Its translation is CSAGQGNEQYF.

The V gene is TRBV4-3, the J gene TRBJ2-1, with TRBD2 identical over 8 bases. Germline values: CDR1 LGHNA, CDR2 YSLEER. The CDR3 has 17 amino acids. Germline trimming cut 1 base from V and 3 bases from J; bases unmatched to any gene: 8. CDR3 sequence (DNA): TGCGCCAGCAGCCAAGCTAGCGGGCGTGAATACTACAATGAGCAGTTCTTC. Encoded protein: CASSQASGREYYNEQFF.

The chain couples TRBV30 to TRBJ2-5; D gene unclear. Germline CDR1 is GTSNPN and CDR2 is SVGIG (reference sequence). The CDR3 is 13 amino acids. V lost 2 bases and J lost 5, with 12 bases in between. The CDR3 DNA follows: TGTGCCTGGAGTATGGGGTTTCGGGAGACCCAGTACTTC. As protein: CAWSMGFRETQYF.

V gene TRBV27 combines with J gene TRBJ2-1; 7 positions match TRBD1. Germline CDR1 reads MNHEY; CDR2 reads SMNVEV (reference sequence). V lost 2 bases and J lost 5; bases outside the gene matches: 6. The CDR3 totals 15 residues. CDR3: CASSLTTGINNEQFF. The CDR3 DNA follows: TGTGCCAGCAGTTTAACGACAGGGATCAACAATGAGCAGTTCTTC.